What follows describes a single TCR beta chain. The data stem from a study of blood T cell repertoires in COVID-19. Across the study: The analysed material was cDNA or gDNA that came from T cells, B-cell-depleted T cells, or PBMCs.

The protocol was immunoSEQ multiplex PCR, while the TCRdb copy is restricted to in-frame clones and leaves out a portion. The sample contains roughly 18,000 clones, roughly 91% of which appear only once. V dropped 3 bases and J dropped 4; count of bases not matched to a gene: 4. The CDR3 has 15 residues. The germline V gene encodes CDR1 GTSNPN and CDR2 SVGIG (reference sequence). The sequencing sample was made of peripheral blood. The J gene is TRBJ2-3, the V gene TRBV30; 13 bases are shared with TRBD2. The sequence derives from a human donor in a cohort sampled during active COVID-19. CDR3 sequence: CAWRWTSGSPDTQYF. In DNA, the CDR3 is TGTGCCTGGAGGTGGACTAGCGGGAGCCCAGATACGCAGTATTTT.